A single sample is the source of the 10 T cell receptor beta chains below, sequenced in a study of blood T cells in healthy people across ages (dated by TCRdb to the mid-2010s). The library relied on 5' RACE. For sequencing, an Illumina HiSeq 2500 was employed. The second PCR ran for about 7 to 11 cycles and used a J-beta primer mix along with a sample-barcoded 5' primer. The public reads were reanalyzed by TCRdb: fastp trimming at Q25, MiXCR alignment, in-frame beta chains only. Duplicate CDR3 protein sequences are folded into a single record with the most common DNA and genes. For this sample the table gives around 870,000 distinct CDR3 sequences, of which around 26% were detected only once. The ten largest clones represent 17% of the sample. Sample: blood. The receptors derive from a woman aged 80 or older in good health.

The V call is TRBV7-9, the J call TRBJ1-5; 9 positions agree with TRBD1. The CDR3 has 16 residues. The germline V gene encodes CDR1 SEHNR and CDR2 FQNEAQ (reference sequence). The V gene end was trimmed by 1 base and the J gene end by 4 bases; junction bases not matched to a gene: 5. The CDR3 DNA follows: TGTGCCAGCAGCTTAGAAAGGACAGGGGTAAATCAGCCCCAGCATTTT. Its protein is CASSLERTGVNQPQHF.

As to this clonotype: This could be a read error, since a much larger clone is one nucleotide away. This chain joins TRBV10-3 and TRBJ2-3; D is unresolved. The CDR3 is made up of 14 amino acids. V lost 7 bases, J lost 2 bases, and 13 bases lay in between. CDR1 is ENHRY, CDR2 SYGVKD, per germline. The CDR3 DNA sequence: TGTGCCATCACCTTGCCAGCGACCACAGATACGCAGTATTTT. This translates into CAITLPATTDTQYF.

This clonotype was picked up many times. This chain uses TRBV5-1 with TRBJ1-2; 9 bases align to TRBD1. Trimming removed 5 bases from V and 4 bases from J; junction bases left unmatched: 3. The V gene's germline CDR1 is SGHRS and CDR2 YFSETQ. This CDR3 comprises 13 residues. The CDR3 DNA is TGCGCCAGCAGGGCGGACAGGGGCTATGGCTACACCTTC. It is translated as CASRADRGYGYTF. Using reference TRBV5-1 and TRBJ1-2 for the parts outside the CDR3, the full variable domain is KAGVTQTPRYLIKTRGQQVTLSCSPISGHRSVSWYQQTPGQGLQFLFEYFSETQRNKGNFPGRFSGRQFSNSRSEMNVSTLELGDSALYLCASRADRGYGYTFGSGTRLTVV.

The chain has TRBV14 and TRBJ1-6; 7 bases line up with TRBD1. The CDR3 extends over 14 amino acids. V was clipped by 4 bases and J by 9 bases; unmatched bases: 6. The germline V gene encodes CDR1 SGHDN and CDR2 FVKESK. CDR3 residues: CASSRGGSGSPLHF. CDR3 nucleotides: TGTGCCAGCAGCCGAGGGGGCAGCGGTTCACCCCTCCACTTT.

This clonotype appeared a single time. The V call is TRBV7-2, the J call TRBJ1-6; D not certain. The CDR3 has 15 amino acids. Trimming cost V 5 bases and J 7 bases, with 15 bases left between them. Germline V gives CDR1 SGHTA, CDR2 FQGNSA. The CDR3 reads CASSGAGGGNSPLHF. The CDR3 DNA sequence: TGTGCCAGCAGCGGAGCAGGAGGTGGCAATTCACCCCTCCACTTT.

V and J are TRBV7-2 and TRBJ2-1; tentative D call: TRBD2 (7 bases). Germline CDR1 SGHTA, CDR2 FQGNSA. V was cut by 5 bases and J by 10 bases, with 15 bases left in between. The CDR3 runs to 13 residues. The CDR3 reads CASSPAGAGEQFF. The CDR3 DNA reads TGTGCCAGCAGCCCCGCGGGGGCCGGGGAGCAGTTCTTC.

V usage is TRBV19 and J usage is TRBJ2-4; 8 bases fit TRBD1. Germline loops: CDR1 LNHDA, CDR2 SQIVND (reference sequence). The CDR3 sequence is 12 residues long. Unmatched junction bases numbered 2, after V lost 5 bases and J lost 8 bases. The DNA of the CDR3 is TGTGCCAGTAGTCCAGGGGGCCACATTCAGTACTTC. This sequence encodes CASSPGGHIQYF.

The sample holds one count of this clonotype. In DNA, the CDR3 is TGCAGTGCTAGAGATGGGACTAGCGGAGGCACCGGGGAGCTGTTTTTT. This translates into CSARDGTSGGTGELFF. The chain uses TRBV20-1 and TRBJ2-2; 11 nucleotides line up with TRBD2. With 0 bases clipped from V and 4 bases from J, the junction kept 4 bases outside the gene matches. This CDR3 is 16 amino acids long. Germline CDR1 is DFQATT and CDR2 is SNEGSKA (reference sequence).

This chain links TRBV11-2 with TRBJ1-2; D may be TRBD1 (6 bases). Germline CDR1 is SGHAT and CDR2 is FQNNGV. V was cut by 5 bases and J by 4 bases, with 8 bases left in between. CDR3 length: 12 amino acids. Here the CDR3 DNA reads TGTGCCAGCAGCAAGACAGGCTATGGCTACACCTTC. Encoded protein: CASSKTGYGYTF.

The CDR3 DNA reads TGTGCCACCAGTGATTACAGGAACAATCAGCCCCAGCATTTT. This translates into CATSDYRNNQPQHF. The chain has TRBV24-1 and TRBJ1-5; TRBD1 is a possible D gene (5 bases). The V gene's germline CDR1 is KGHDR and CDR2 SFDVKD. The CDR3 covers 14 residues. The V end lost 2 bases, the J end lost 3 bases, and 7 bases lay between the germline ends.